Presented here are 17 T cell receptor beta chains from one specimen sequenced in a study of T-cell reconstitution after alpha-beta-depleted transplantation in children. Molecular barcoding with unique molecular identifiers was used for the TCRbeta library. TCRdb re-analysed the PCR reads in MiXCR, keeping a single row per CDR3 protein. The top ten hold roughly 0.77% of the sample, which has around 700,000 distinct CDR3 sequences, less than 15% seen once. Sequences were derived from PBMCs, sampled before TCRalphabeta/CD19-depleted stem cell transplant. The receptors shown here come from a girl aged 2 to 9 with congenital amegakaryocytic thrombocytopenia, due to receive a stem cell transplant.

The chain employs TRBV6-2 or TRBV6-3 and TRBJ2-7, with 10 bases identical to TRBD2. The CDR3 runs to 16 residues. Trimming removed 5 bases from V and 3 bases from J; junction bases left unmatched: 10. CDR1 is MNHEY, CDR2 SVGEGT, per germline. The CDR3 is CASSQIGASGSYEQYF. CDR3 in DNA: TGTGCCAGCAGTCAAATAGGGGCTAGCGGGAGCTACGAGCAGTACTTC.

The chain is built from TRBV18 and TRBJ2-1; TRBD1 aligns across 9 bases. V dropped 3 bases and J dropped 10; count of bases not matched to a gene: 10. The CDR3 extends over 15 amino acids. CDR1 and CDR2 (germline): KGHSH, LQKENI. CDR3 sequence reads: CASSPRDRVEGEQFF. CDR3 nucleotides: TGTGCCAGCTCACCCCGGGACAGGGTCGAAGGAGAGCAGTTCTTC.

Only a few counts were recorded for this clonotype. The V gene is TRBV4-1, the J gene TRBJ2-5; D is unresolved. Germline V lookup: CDR1 MGHRA, CDR2 YSYEKL. Trimming removed 2 bases at V and 5 bases at J, with 9 bases between. CDR3 size: 13 residues. CDR3 sequence: CASSQSHAETQYF. As DNA, the CDR3 is TGCGCCAGCAGCCAATCGCACGCGGAGACCCAGTACTTC.

In its sample, this clonotype was seen a few times. V gene TRBV7-2 combines with J gene TRBJ2-4, with TRBD2 identical over 11 bases. Germline V gene sequence: CDR1 SGHTA, CDR2 FQGNSA. The CDR3 length is 16 residues. After removal of 1 base from V and 10 bases from J, the junction contained 9 bases not matched to a gene. The chain's CDR3 is CASSLVTSGRVRIQYF. CDR3 nucleotide sequence: TGTGCCAGCAGCTTAGTCACTAGCGGGAGAGTGAGGATTCAGTACTTC.

This clonotype was counted many times. The chain recombines TRBV6-1 with TRBJ2-7, with 12 positions matching TRBD2. The junction had 7 bases not matched to a gene; V was cut back by 5 bases and J by 2 bases. From germline, CDR1 is MNHNS and CDR2 SASEGT. This CDR3 contains 16 residues. The CDR3 sequence is CASSPTGLAGTYEQYF. The CDR3 DNA is TGTGCCAGCAGTCCAACCGGACTAGCGGGAACCTACGAGCAGTACTTC.

This clonotype was counted many times. This chain uses TRBV20-1 with TRBJ2-1; D unresolved. Per the germline V gene, CDR1 is DFQATT and CDR2 is SNEGSKA (reference sequence). Trimming pared 2 bases from V and 3 bases from J, leaving 14 bases between. CDR3 size: 15 residues. CDR3 sequence: CSARSPRNVYNEQFF. CDR3 bases: TGCAGTGCTAGAAGTCCGCGGAACGTCTACAATGAGCAGTTCTTC.

This clonotype has at least ten counts. The CDR3 here is CASSGLLAGEVDTQYF. In DNA form, the CDR3 reads TGTGCCAGCAGCGGCCTACTAGCGGGAGAAGTAGATACGCAGTATTTT. V and J are TRBV7-9 and TRBJ2-3, with TRBD2 matching 11 bases. Germline V gene lookup returns CDR1 SEHNR and CDR2 FQNEAQ (reference sequence). Trimming at V came to 5 bases and at J to 5 bases, leaving 9 bases not matched to a gene. CDR3 length equals 16 residues. Full variable domain (outside the CDR3, taken from reference TRBV7-9 and TRBJ2-3): DTGVSQNPRHKITKRGQNVTFRCDPISEHNRLYWYRQTLGQGPEFLTYFQNEAQLEKSRLLSDRFSAERPKGSFSTLEIQRTEQGDSAMYLCASSGLLAGEVDTQYFGPGTRLTVL.

The rearrangement uses TRBV7-3 and TRBJ2-2, with D perhaps matching TRBD1 or TRBD2 (5 bases each). The germline V gene has CDR1 SGHTA and CDR2 FQGTGA. The CDR3 loop spans 14 amino acids. Trimming removed 1 base from V and 4 bases from J, with 7 bases in between. The CDR3, as DNA: TGTGCCAGCAGCTTAAGAGGGGCCACCGGGGAGCTGTTTTTT. It specifies CASSLRGATGELFF.

This clonotype has just one count. This could be a read error, since a much larger clone is one nucleotide away. The chain's CDR3 is CASSPSSGLANEQFF. The CDR3 DNA is TGTGCCAGCAGTCCATCTAGCGGGCTAGCCAATGAGCAGTTCTTC. The chain uses TRBV6-1 and TRBJ2-1, with 8 bases matching TRBD2. CDR1 and CDR2 (germline): MNHNS, SASEGT. J lost 6 bases, V lost 5 bases, and 9 bases had no gene match. The CDR3 runs 15 residues.

This clonotype was detected ten times or more. This chain links TRBV7-9 with TRBJ2-3; a weak D match, TRBD2 (5 bases). V lost 8 bases and J lost 5, with 8 bases in between. The CDR3 is made up of 11 amino acids. CDR1 and CDR2 from the germline V gene are SEHNR and FQNEAQ (reference sequence). CDR3 DNA sequence: TGTGCCAGCGAGGCGGGAGATACGCAGTATTTT. Its protein is CASEAGDTQYF.

This clonotype has at least ten counts. This chain uses TRBV20-1 with TRBJ2-7; D tentatively fits TRBD1 or TRBD2 (5 bases each). CDR1 and CDR2 (germline): DFQATT, SNEGSKA (reference sequence). The CDR3 has 14 residues. Trimming took 1 base from V and 4 from J, leaving 14 bases between them. CDR3 bases: TGCAGTGCTAGAGTCCCTGGGGGATTATACGAGCAGTACTTC. Amino acids: CSARVPGGLYEQYF.

This clonotype was counted between two and nine times. The rearrangement links TRBV5-6 to TRBJ2-2, with unresolved D. CDR3 size: 13 residues. In germline, CDR1 is SGHDT, CDR2 YYEEEE. V was trimmed by 0 bases and J by 6 bases, leaving 6 bases between them. CDR3 loop: CASSLVFAGELFF. CDR3 DNA sequence: TGTGCCAGCAGCTTGGTTTTCGCCGGGGAGCTGTTTTTT.

At least ten counts were recorded for this clonotype. The V gene is TRBV5-1, the J gene TRBJ2-7; a possible D gene is TRBD2 (5 bases). The length of the CDR3 is 13 residues. V was shortened by 1 base and J by 6 bases, with 11 bases between the two germline ends. Germline CDR1 and CDR2: SGHRS and YFSETQ. The CDR3 spells CASSLIRESEQYF. Written as DNA, the CDR3 is TGCGCCAGCAGCTTGATCCGGGAATCCGAGCAGTACTTC.

The CDR3 nucleotides are TGTGCCAGCAGCTTAAACCCAGCAGGGCTCGACGAGCAGTACTTC. Its protein is CASSLNPAGLDEQYF. The chain recombines TRBV7-6 with TRBJ2-7; a weak D match, TRBD1 (5 bases). The germline V gene has CDR1 SGHVS and CDR2 FNYEAQ. This CDR3 has 15 amino acids. The V end was cut by 2 bases, the J end by 5 bases, with 16 bases between.

The CDR3: CASGPGLGLETQYF. The CDR3 DNA reads as TGTGCCAGCGGCCCTGGACTAGGACTCGAGACCCAGTACTTC. This chain links TRBV6-1 with TRBJ2-5, with TRBD2 matching over 7 bases. The trim removed 8 bases at V and 5 bases at J, leaving 11 bases unmatched. The CDR3 length is 14 residues. Germline assignment: CDR1 MNHNS and CDR2 SASEGT.

This clonotype was seen only a few times. This chain connects TRBV19 to TRBJ1-1, with 12 positions matching TRBD1. The germline V gene has CDR1 LNHDA and CDR2 SQIVND (reference sequence). This CDR3 has 16 residues. With V trimmed by 3 bases and J by 9 bases, 11 bases remained unmatched. The chain's CDR3 is CASSMGTGGLLRKAFF. CDR3 in DNA: TGTGCCAGTAGTATGGGGACAGGGGGCCTACTCAGAAAAGCTTTCTTT.

This clonotype showed up just a few times. The gene calls are TRBV10-2 and TRBJ2-1; 11 bases are shared with TRBD2. With V trimmed by 9 bases and J by 6 bases, 7 bases remained unmatched. This CDR3 has 14 residues. CDR1 WSHSY and CDR2 SAAADI come from the germline V gene. CDR3 residues: CASSTSGSVNEQFF. As DNA, the CDR3 is TGCGCCAGTTCTACTAGCGGGAGTGTCAATGAGCAGTTCTTC.